This TCR beta chain is from a study of blood T cell repertoires in COVID-19. Looking at the study overall: T cells, B-cell-depleted T cells, or PBMCs provided the cDNA or gDNA that served as material.

V was pared by 2 bases and J by 5 bases, with 15 bases between. Germline loops: CDR1 GTSNPN, CDR2 SVGIG (reference sequence). The CDR3 is made up of 14 amino acids. Methods used by the authors: Scientists estimated how many nucleated cells there were by amplifying reference gene primers. Profiled with immunoSEQ multiplex PCR; TCRdb holds only in-frame clones, not every one. The V and J calls and clone size come from that table; D and trimming were worked out from the DNA. The table lists about 180,000 clones, 80% to 90% of them singletons. The sequence was obtained from a human donor with active or convalescent COVID-19. The donor label of this sample is uncertain. This sequence joins TRBV30 and TRBJ1-1, with no clear D. The sequenced sample was peripheral blood. The CDR3 loop is CAWSPLARDTEAFF. DNA for the CDR3: TGTGCCTGGAGTCCCCTCGCCCGGGATACTGAAGCTTTCTTT. The variable domain in full, with the rest retrieved from reference TRBV30 and TRBJ1-1, is SQTIHQWPATLVQPVGSPLSLECTVEGTSNPNLYWYRQAAGRGLQLLFYSVGIGQISSEVPQNLSASRPQDRQFILSSKKLLLSDSGFYLCAWSPLARDTEAFFGQGTRLTVV.